This is a list of T cell receptor beta chains from one sample in a study of blood T cell repertoires in COVID-19. Some clones are missing from TCRdb's copy, which holds only in-frame ones; the method was immunoSEQ multiplex PCR. This table has tens of thousands of clones, around 86% appearing once. Specimen: peripheral blood. The receptors originated from a woman aged 60-75 years with acute or convalescent COVID-19. CDR3s include the opening cysteine and the closing phenylalanine or tryptophan. The D gene is left open where the match is weak. The listing skips clone size in some rows; elsewhere it reads once, few, many or a size class.

D gene: -; clone size: few; V gene: TRBV27; J gene: TRBJ1-6; CDR3 DNA: TGTGCCAGCAGTTTAAGGTGGGGGGGGAATTCACCCCTCCACTTT; CDR3 protein: CASSLRWGGNSPLHF
D gene: TRBD1; clone size: -; V gene: TRBV19; J gene: TRBJ1-5; CDR3 DNA: TGTGCCAGTAGTTGGGACAGATATAGCAATCAGCCCCAGCATTTT; CDR3 protein: CASSWDRYSNQPQHF
D gene: -; clone size: once; V gene: TRBV7-8; J gene: TRBJ1-2; CDR3 DNA: TGTGCCAGCAGCTTAGCACGGGGGGGGAGCTATGGCTACACCTTC; CDR3 protein: CASSLARGGSYGYTF
D gene: -; clone size: few; V gene: TRBV9; J gene: TRBJ2-3; CDR3 DNA: TGTGCCAGCAGCGGCGAGGGGGGGTACGGCACAGATACGCAGTATTTT; CDR3 protein: CASSGEGGYGTDTQYF
D gene: -; clone size: -; V gene: TRBV5-4; J gene: TRBJ2-7; CDR3 DNA: TGTGCCAGCAGCTTGGAGGCAATGAGGGTGCCCTACGAGCAGTACTTC; CDR3 protein: CASSLEAMRVPYEQYF
D gene: TRBD1; clone size: -; V gene: TRBV25-1; J gene: TRBJ1-3; CDR3 DNA: TGTGCCAGCAGTGTTGGGACAGGGGGCTCTGGAAACACCATATATTTT; CDR3 protein: CASSVGTGGSGNTIYF
D gene: TRBD1; clone size: -; V gene: TRBV5-4; J gene: TRBJ1-2; CDR3 DNA: TGTGCCAGCAGGGGACAGGGGTACTATGGCTACACCTTC; CDR3 protein: CASRGQGYYGYTF
D gene: -; clone size: -; V gene: TRBV4-1; J gene: TRBJ1-5; CDR3 DNA: TGCGCCAGCAGCCCACAACAGGGCCAGCCCCAGCATTTT; CDR3 protein: CASSPQQGQPQHF
D gene: -; clone size: -; V gene: TRBV6-1; J gene: TRBJ2-7; CDR3 DNA: TGTGCCAGCAGTGAAGCGGCTAGCGCGGTCTACGAGCAGTACTTC; CDR3 protein: CASSEAASAVYEQYF
D gene: TRBD1; clone size: -; V gene: TRBV5-4; J gene: TRBJ1-1; CDR3 DNA: TGTGCCAGCAGCCGAGACAGGGCGGGCACTGAAGCTTTCTTT; CDR3 protein: CASSRDRAGTEAFF
D gene: -; clone size: -; V gene: TRBV11-1; J gene: TRBJ1-3; CDR3 DNA: TGTGCCAGCAGCTTAGGATACAGGATTGGAAACACCATATATTTT; CDR3 protein: CASSLGYRIGNTIYF